This is a list of T cell receptor beta chains from one sample in a study of blood T cell repertoires in COVID-19. Clones were sequenced by immunoSEQ multiplex PCR, and TCRdb holds only the in-frame ones, with some missing. Found here are under 150,000 clones, about 85% of them singletons; the top ten hold about 5.5%. Sequenced input: peripheral blood. All receptors derive from a woman aged 55-75 years with COVID-19, enrolled during active disease. Each CDR3 is given with its conserved first and last residue. Each record gives: J gene, V gene, CDR3 protein.

j_gene: TRBJ2-7
v_gene: TRBV9
CDR3aa: CASSPRGGGEGEQYF

j_gene: TRBJ2-3
v_gene: TRBV4-1
CDR3aa: CATNRGGPSDTQYF

j_gene: TRBJ2-3
v_gene: TRBV11-2
CDR3aa: CASSSGLAGGPADTQYF

j_gene: TRBJ2-5
v_gene: TRBV19
CDR3aa: CASSIGFLQETQYF

j_gene: TRBJ1-1
v_gene: TRBV18
CDR3aa: CASSESGENTEAFF

j_gene: TRBJ2-7
v_gene: TRBV6-6
CDR3aa: CASSYSSSSDCGF

j_gene: TRBJ1-1
v_gene: TRBV4-2
CDR3aa: CASSQQTGGNTEAFF

j_gene: TRBJ1-1
v_gene: TRBV10-1
CDR3aa: CASSEQGGPRTEAFF

j_gene: TRBJ2-7
v_gene: TRBV3-1/TRBV3-2
CDR3aa: CASSHRDSTYEQYF

j_gene: TRBJ2-5
v_gene: TRBV19
CDR3aa: CASSITGGGETQYF

j_gene: TRBJ1-6
v_gene: TRBV27
CDR3aa: CASSLRDRSSYNSPLHF

j_gene: TRBJ1-2
v_gene: TRBV14
CDR3aa: CASSPDRRYGYTF

j_gene: TRBJ2-1
v_gene: TRBV3-1/TRBV3-2
CDR3aa: CASSQELRRGYNEQFF

j_gene: TRBJ2-2
v_gene: TRBV19
CDR3aa: CASKAQDLTGELFF

j_gene: TRBJ2-2
v_gene: TRBV19
CDR3aa: CASSMTGELFF

j_gene: TRBJ2-5
v_gene: TRBV5-4
CDR3aa: CASSFSRSGVEETQYF

j_gene: TRBJ1-2
v_gene: TRBV10-3
CDR3aa: CAISSMDRLGYTF

j_gene: TRBJ2-7
v_gene: TRBV5-5
CDR3aa: CASSLTDSYEQYF

j_gene: TRBJ1-4
v_gene: TRBV7-2
CDR3aa: CASSPGQEEKLFF

j_gene: TRBJ2-7
v_gene: TRBV2
CDR3aa: CASSEGSGEWESYEQYF

j_gene: TRBJ1-5
v_gene: TRBV7-9
CDR3aa: CASSPGDREFNQPQHF

j_gene: TRBJ1-4
v_gene: TRBV7-9
CDR3aa: CASSGAKGGEKLFF

j_gene: TRBJ1-2
v_gene: TRBV9
CDR3aa: CASSEPEIDGYTF

j_gene: TRBJ2-7
v_gene: TRBV19
CDR3aa: CASSIAGQASYEQYF

j_gene: TRBJ1-2
v_gene: TRBV18
CDR3aa: CASSPDRGYGYTF

j_gene: TRBJ1-2
v_gene: TRBV9
CDR3aa: CASSVGMNAQSAGYTF

j_gene: TRBJ1-1
v_gene: TRBV4-2
CDR3aa: CASSKGGQGNTEAFF

j_gene: TRBJ1-6
v_gene: TRBV5-1
CDR3aa: CASSLGGRKDSPLHF

j_gene: TRBJ1-5
v_gene: TRBV11-2
CDR3aa: CASSPGTANQPQHF

j_gene: TRBJ2-1
v_gene: TRBV18
CDR3aa: CASSPRWGERNEQFF

j_gene: TRBJ2-3
v_gene: TRBV2
CDR3aa: CASNKDTGSGDTQYF

j_gene: TRBJ2-3
v_gene: TRBV11-2
CDR3aa: CASILSGATTDTQYF

j_gene: TRBJ2-1
v_gene: TRBV7-2
CDR3aa: CASSRGVHNEQFF

j_gene: TRBJ2-7
v_gene: TRBV9
CDR3aa: CASSVDTGGPLRAYEQYF

j_gene: TRBJ2-2
v_gene: TRBV2
CDR3aa: CASSELGQENTGELFF

j_gene: TRBJ1-5
v_gene: TRBV9
CDR3aa: CASSAGTGGPLSNQPQHF

j_gene: TRBJ2-7
v_gene: TRBV11-2
CDR3aa: CASSFGLSWENEQYF

j_gene: TRBJ1-6
v_gene: TRBV19
CDR3aa: CATKKEGARSPLHF

j_gene: TRBJ1-5
v_gene: TRBV19
CDR3aa: CASSIVSFSSNQPQHF

j_gene: TRBJ1-5
v_gene: TRBV15
CDR3aa: CATTGGTNQPQHF

j_gene: TRBJ2-1
v_gene: TRBV4-3
CDR3aa: CASSQVTQAGFNEQFF

j_gene: TRBJ1-2
v_gene: TRBV14
CDR3aa: CASSQVTGGNYGYTF

j_gene: TRBJ2-5
v_gene: TRBV19
CDR3aa: CASSGGTTRKETQYF

j_gene: TRBJ1-5
v_gene: TRBV6-5
CDR3aa: CASSKSGGNQPQHF

j_gene: TRBJ2-2
v_gene: TRBV18
CDR3aa: CASSLLAGRNTGELFF

j_gene: TRBJ1-2
v_gene: TRBV2
CDR3aa: CASTKNQEGFYGYTF

j_gene: TRBJ2-7
v_gene: TRBV10-3
CDR3aa: CAISESRPRGTYEQYF

j_gene: TRBJ2-2
v_gene: TRBV7-9
CDR3aa: CASSLAPGRVTTGELFF

j_gene: TRBJ1-1
v_gene: TRBV2
CDR3aa: CASGKGREVTEAFF